This note documents a single T cell receptor (beta chain) sequence. The antigen is undetermined. The entry originates in a study of tumor-infiltrating lymphocytes in primary liver carcinoma. Across the whole study: There were tumors of stage T1-T3 N0M0, each 4.2 to 10 cm across. Findings of the study overall: The use of bulk unsorted samples meant that CD4+ and CD8+ repertoires were not compared. A significantly higher top-250-clone fraction was recorded for tumors than for blood (p = 0.039).

Trimming cost V 4 bases and J 4 bases, with 10 bases left between them. Germline CDR1 and CDR2: MRHNA and SNTAGT. The CDR3 runs 13 residues. The study extracted blood RNA from unsorted whole blood and also extracted germline DNA. The investigators made TCR beta cDNA from roughly 460 ng total RNA, using a constant-region primer. Each TCR beta library was derived from three nested multiplex PCR rounds that employed slightly modified ARM-PCR. With TRBV1-TRBV30 forward primers and a C-beta reverse primer, the first two PCR rounds were run for roughly 10 cycles each. Each CDR3 protein is one row after TCRdb ran MiXCR on the multiplex PCR reads. The table records some 190,000 distinct CDR3 sequences, 50% to 75% of them present only once.

The source is a man aged 35 to 55 with primary liver carcinoma and hepatitis B virus infection. The chain uses TRBV6-4 and TRBJ1-1; D is undetermined. The material sequenced was peripheral blood. This chain's CDR3 is CASSVLVGTEAFF. As DNA, the CDR3 is TGTGCCAGCAGTGTCCTAGTGGGCACTGAAGCTTTCTTT.